The 5 T cell receptor beta chains given below trace back to one sample, sequenced in a study of cytomegalovirus exposure and HLA in healthy donors. PCR amplification relied on 60 Vbeta primers (plus 13 Jbeta primers). The protocol was immunoSEQ multiplex PCR, while the TCRdb copy is restricted to in-frame clones and leaves out a portion. The sample yields 150,000 or so clones, around 80% seen once. Sample: PBMCs. These receptors all stem from a woman in her thirties or forties in good health and CMV-seronegative.

The chain combines TRBV4-1 with TRBJ2-2; 8 nucleotides align to TRBD2. CDR1 and CDR2 (germline): MGHRA, YSYEKL. CDR3 size: 15 residues. V shed 4 bases, J shed 10 bases, and the junction held 11 bases outside the gene matches. The CDR3 DNA reads TGCGCCAGCAGCCTTGCGGGAGGTGCTAGGGTGGAGCTGTTTTTT. It codes for CASSLAGGARVELFF.

V usage is TRBV5-6 and J usage is TRBJ2-3, with D unclear. V lost 0 bases and J lost 3, with 8 bases in between. The CDR3 sequence is 14 residues long. Germline CDR1 reads SGHDT; CDR2 reads YYEEEE. The CDR3 bases are TGTGCCAGCAGCTTGGGACTGTGGACAGATACGCAGTATTTT. This encodes CASSLGLWTDTQYF. Full variable domain (rest looked up from reference TRBV5-6 and TRBJ2-3): DAGVTQSPTHLIKTRGQQVTLRCSPKSGHDTVSWYQQALGQGPQFIFQYYEEEERQRGNFPDRFSGHQFPNYSSELNVNALLLGDSALYLCASSLGLWTDTQYFGPGTRLTVL.

This chain's CDR3 is CASSYSQRLEAFF. In DNA form, the CDR3 reads TGTGCCAGCAGTTACTCCCAACGACTAGAAGCTTTCTTT. The chain couples TRBV6-6 to TRBJ1-1, with D unresolved. The CDR3 sequence is 13 residues long. Germline CDR1 is MNHNY and CDR2 is SVGAGI (reference sequence). Trimming took off 0 bases at V and 8 bases at J, with 10 bases between the two ends.

The rearrangement links TRBV18 to TRBJ1-2; 10 bases match TRBD1. The germline V gene has CDR1 KGHSH and CDR2 LQKENI. CDR3 length: 17 amino acids. V lost 3 bases and J lost 4; bases outside the gene matches: 11. CDR3 sequence reads: CASSPPGTGERGYGYTF. The CDR3, as DNA: TGTGCCAGCTCACCCCCAGGGACAGGGGAACGGGGCTATGGCTACACCTTC.

The genes are TRBV5-6 and TRBJ2-7; the D gene is possibly TRBD1 (6 bases). Trimming shortened V by 3 bases and J by 3 bases, and 10 bases separated the two germline ends. This CDR3 region has 13 residues. Germline CDR1 is SGHDT and CDR2 is YYEEEE. The CDR3 DNA reads as TGTGCCAGCAGCTCAACGGACAGCTACGAGCAGTACTTC. Protein sequence: CASSSTDSYEQYF.